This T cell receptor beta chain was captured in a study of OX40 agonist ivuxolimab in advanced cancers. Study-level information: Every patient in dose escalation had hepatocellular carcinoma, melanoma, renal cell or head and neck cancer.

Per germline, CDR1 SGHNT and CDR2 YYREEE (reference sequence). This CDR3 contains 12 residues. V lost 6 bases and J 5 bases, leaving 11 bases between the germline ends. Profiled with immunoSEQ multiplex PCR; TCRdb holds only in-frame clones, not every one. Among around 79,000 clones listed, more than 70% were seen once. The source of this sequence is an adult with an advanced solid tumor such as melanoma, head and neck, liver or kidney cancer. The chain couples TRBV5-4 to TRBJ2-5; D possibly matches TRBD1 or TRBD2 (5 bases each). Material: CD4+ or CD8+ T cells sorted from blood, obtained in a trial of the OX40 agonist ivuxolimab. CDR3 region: CASTSEGETQYF. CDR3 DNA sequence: TGTGCCAGCACCTCTGAGGGGGAGACCCAGTACTTC.